This T cell receptor beta chain came from a study of T cell repertoires in cytomegalovirus infection. The wider study: Public TCR beta signatures indicated both CMV infection and matching HLA type.

Whole-study results and caveats: Clonotypes of TCR beta that were HLA-C-restricted and CMV-specific dominated the ex vivo response.

TCRdb re-called the reads with MiXCR, one entry per CDR3 protein. Seen here are approximately 770,000 distinct CDR3 sequences, 25% to 35% observed once, and the top ten hold around 13%. Germline CDR1 is LNHDA and CDR2 is SQIVND (reference sequence). CDR3 length: 15 amino acids. V lost 8 bases to trimming and J lost 8 bases, with 24 bases between them. A word on this clonotype: Its antigen is unidentified.

This specimen consisted of cultured CD8+ T cells from PBMCs, obtained from culture after CMV antigen stimulation. This receptor was obtained from a human donor in good health (CMV status not recorded). Some clones in this sample may be carry-over from other donors' samples. The chain combines TRBV19 with TRBJ1-1, with D maybe TRBD1 (6 bases). CDR3: CASYGVTGDAREAFF. The DNA for the CDR3 is TGTGCCAGTTACGGGGTGACAGGTGATGCGCGAGAAGCTTTCTTT.